This T cell receptor beta chain appears in the sequencing data of a study of CD8+CD57+ T cells in acquired aplastic anemia. This clonotype was recorded many times. The antigen is not known. Study-wide results and caveats: Fewer than 30 shared CD8+ CDR3s appeared highly expressed within patients' immunodominant clones.

Patients chosen for sequencing had shown CD8+CD57+ cell expansion by flow cytometry. CDR3 and TCR beta VDJ profiling relied on a genomic DNA template. MiXCR, applied by TCRdb to the reads, yields one record per CDR3 protein. The data hold about 160,000 distinct CDR3 sequences, with around 48% observed a single time. CDR1 and CDR2 (germline): SNHLY, FYNNEI. The CDR3 consists of 15 residues. V was shortened by 1 base and J by 4 bases, with 13 bases between the two germline ends. V and J are TRBV2 and TRBJ1-2; D not resolved. The sequence derives from a human donor with aplastic anemia. The sample taken for sequencing was sorted CD4+, CD8+, or CD8+CD57+ T cells (not recorded which) from PBMCs. As DNA, the CDR3 is TGTGCCAGCAGTGAAGGGGCGCCCGTCCGCTATGGCTACACCTTC. It is translated as CASSEGAPVRYGYTF.